This is a list of T cell receptor beta chains from one sample in a study of T cell responses to AZD1222 COVID-19 vaccine. TCRdb keeps only in-frame clones here, not all; method: immunoSEQ multiplex PCR. The repertoire has roughly 190,000 clones, approximately 93% of them found once; the top ten carry approximately 4%. The sample consisted of peripheral blood, taken on day 0 of AZD1222 vaccination. The receptors derive from an adult in good health. Both conserved end residues are part of each CDR3. The order of the fields is J gene, V gene, D gene, clone size, CDR3 DNA, CDR3 protein. A D gene is named only where the DNA matches it firmly. A row's size may be missing; if present it is once, few, many or a size class.

>TRBJ1-2|TRBV19|TRBD1|.
TGTGCCAGTAGGACAGGGCCGTCTAACTATGGCTACACCTTC
CASRTGPSNYGYTF
>TRBJ1-5|TRBV6-5|.|.
TGTGCCAGCAATAGCAATCAGCCCCAGCATTTT
CASNSNQPQHF
>TRBJ1-6|TRBV2|.|.
TGTGCCAGCAGTGAAAGACGCTCACCCCTCCACTTT
CASSERRSPLHF
>TRBJ2-1|TRBV27|TRBD1|.
TGTGCCAGCAGTTCGGACAGGGCTACCTACAATGAGCAGTTCTTC
CASSSDRATYNEQFF
>TRBJ2-3|TRBV2|TRBD2|once
TGTGCCAGCAGTGTAGCGGGAGACCAAGATACGCAGTATTTT
CASSVAGDQDTQYF
>TRBJ1-5|TRBV3-1/TRBV3-2|.|.
TGTGCCAGCAGCTCCCGGGGGACCGGCAATCAGCCCCAGCATTTT
CASSSRGTGNQPQHF
>TRBJ1-5|TRBV7-9|TRBD1|.
TGTGCCAGCAGCCAGGGGGGGACCCATCAGCCCCAGCATTTT
CASSQGGTHQPQHF
>TRBJ2-3|TRBV11-2|.|.
TGTGCCAGCAGCCCTGTGGTAGGGGGAACAGATACGCAGTATTTT
CASSPVVGGTDTQYF
>TRBJ2-5|TRBV7-6|TRBD2|.
TGTGCCAGCAGCTCGACTAGCGGGGGGCAAGAGACCCAGTACTTC
CASSSTSGGQETQYF
>TRBJ2-7|TRBV4-1|.|once
TGCGCCAGCAGCCTACAGGCGTTAAGCTCCTACGAGCAGTACTTC
CASSLQALSSYEQYF
>TRBJ2-7|TRBV12-5|.|.
TGTGCTAGTGCCAGTTCGACAGCTGACGAGCAGTACTTC
CASASSTADEQYF
>TRBJ2-3|TRBV6-5|.|.
TGTGCCAGCAGTTACTCGGGCCTGGATCCTGGAGATACGCAGTATTTT
CASSYSGLDPGDTQYF
>TRBJ1-1|TRBV5-1|.|.
TGCGCCAGCAGCTCGGACGGGATGAACACTGAAGCTTTCTTT
CASSSDGMNTEAFF
>TRBJ2-4|TRBV5-1|.|.
TGCGCCAGCAGCTTGGGACTCCTGGGAGCCAAAAACATTCAGTACTTC
CASSLGLLGAKNIQYF
>TRBJ1-5|TRBV21-1|.|few
TGTGCCAGCAGCAAAATTCGTCAGGGAGGTCAGCCCCAGCATTTT
CASSKIRQGGQPQHF
>TRBJ1-3|TRBV28|.|.
TGTGCCAGCAGTTTACCCTCCTACTCTGGAAACACCATATATTTT
CASSLPSYSGNTIYF
>TRBJ1-2|TRBV3-1/TRBV3-2|.|.
TGTGCCAGCAGCCTCCAGGGTAGTAGTGGCTACACCTTC
CASSLQGSSGYTF
>TRBJ2-3|TRBV18|TRBD2|.
TGTGCCAGCTCATCCTCCGGGACTACAAACACAGATACGCAGTATTTT
CASSSSGTTNTDTQYF
>TRBJ2-3|TRBV6-1|.|.
TGTGCCAGCAGTGAACGTCTCCCCTCGGCAGATACGCAGTATTTT
CASSERLPSADTQYF
>TRBJ2-7|TRBV5-1|TRBD1|once
TGCGCCAGCAGCCCCGGGACAGGGGGCCAGACCTACGAGCAGTACTTC
CASSPGTGGQTYEQYF
>TRBJ1-3|TRBV5-6|.|.
TGTGCCAGCAGCATAGTAGCCGGGACGGTTTACTCTGGAAACACCATATATTTT
CASSIVAGTVYSGNTIYF
>TRBJ2-7|TRBV7-2|.|once
TGTGCCAGCAGCTTAGTTGCGCAGCGGGTGAGCTCCTACGAGCAGTACTTC
CASSLVAQRVSSYEQYF
>TRBJ1-5|TRBV30|.|.
TGTGCCTGGAGTGTACAAGGTAATCAGCCCCAGCATTTT
CAWSVQGNQPQHF
>TRBJ1-2|TRBV2|.|.
TGTGCCAAGGGGGGGATTGGGTATGGCTACACCTTC
CAKGGIGYGYTF
>TRBJ2-7|TRBV19|.|.
TGTGCCAGTAGTCCGACACAGGGAGCCTACGAGCAGTACTTC
CASSPTQGAYEQYF
>TRBJ2-7|TRBV29-1|TRBD1|.
TGCAGCGTTTTAAAACAGGGGGCGTCCTACGAGCAGTACTTC
CSVLKQGASYEQYF
>TRBJ2-1|TRBV19|.|.
TGTGCCAGTAGTGGAACCGGGTTGGAGTACAATGAGCAGTTCTTC
CASSGTGLEYNEQFF
>TRBJ2-3|TRBV6-5|TRBD2|.
TGTGCCAGCAGGTTAGCGGGAGTGGCAGATACGCAGTATTTT
CASRLAGVADTQYF
>TRBJ1-4|TRBV7-9|TRBD1|few
TGTGCCAGCAGCTCCTGGACAGGGGAGTATGAAAAACTGTTTTTT
CASSSWTGEYEKLFF
>TRBJ2-3|TRBV6-5|.|.
TGTGCCAGCCTTTTTACTCGACGCACAGATACGCAGTATTTT
CASLFTRRTDTQYF
>TRBJ2-1|TRBV18|.|.
TGTGCCAGCTCACCGGGGATGGGTTCCTACAATGAGCAGTTCTTC
CASSPGMGSYNEQFF
>TRBJ2-5|TRBV5-4|TRBD2|.
TGTGCCAGCAGCCCGGGGGGGCGGGAGGGCCGTGAGACCCAGTACTTC
CASSPGGREGRETQYF
>TRBJ2-3|TRBV5-1|.|.
TGCGCCAGCAGGGTGAGGGCCTCCACAGATACGCAGTATTTT
CASRVRASTDTQYF
>TRBJ1-2|TRBV6-5|TRBD1|.
TGTGCCAGCAGGTCGGGACAGGGTTTCGGTGGCTACACCTTC
CASRSGQGFGGYTF
>TRBJ2-2|TRBV5-1|.|.
TGCGCCAGCAGCTCAGGGCAGTTGAACACCGGGGAGCTGTTTTTT
CASSSGQLNTGELFF
>TRBJ1-4|TRBV18|.|.
TGTGCCAGCTCACCAAAGCGCACAGCTGGGGAAAAACTGTTTTTT
CASSPKRTAGEKLFF
>TRBJ1-2|TRBV5-1|.|.
TGCGCCAGCAGCTCCTCTCAGGGATACTATGGCTACACCTTC
CASSSSQGYYGYTF
>TRBJ2-1|TRBV19|.|.
TGTGCCAGTAGGAACTACTTAGACGATGAGCAGTTCTTC
CASRNYLDDEQFF
>TRBJ1-1|TRBV5-1|TRBD1|.
TGCGCCAGCAGCCCGAAGGACAGGGTCGGTGTGAACACTGAAGCTTTCTTT
CASSPKDRVGVNTEAFF
>TRBJ2-7|TRBV12-5|TRBD1|.
TGTGCTAGTGGTCCGCACCATCCTCGACAGGGGCTGACGGAGGCCTACGAGCAGTACTTC
CASGPHHPRQGLTEAYEQYF
>TRBJ1-2|TRBV4-1|.|.
TGCGCCAGCAGCCAAGTCGGCAGAAATAATGGCTACACCTTC
CASSQVGRNNGYTF
>TRBJ2-5|TRBV28|.|.
TGTGCCAGCAGTCCGGGACATATTGAGACCCAGTACTTC
CASSPGHIETQYF
>TRBJ2-2|TRBV27|.|.
TGTGCCAGCAGTTTAAATTCTAACAGGAAGGGGGCCGGGGAGCTGTTTTTT
CASSLNSNRKGAGELFF
>TRBJ1-2|TRBV3-1/TRBV3-2|.|.
TGTGCCAGCAGCCAACAGGGTCCCCTCTATGGCTACACCTTC
CASSQQGPLYGYTF
>TRBJ2-1|TRBV2|.|.
TGTGCCAGCAGGGGCTTGGGGATCTACAATGAGCAGTTCTTC
CASRGLGIYNEQFF
>TRBJ2-7|TRBV12-5|.|.
TGTGCTAGTGGTTTGGTACAGGGATGGGGCTACGAGCAGTACTTC
CASGLVQGWGYEQYF
>TRBJ2-7|TRBV10-3|.|.
TGTGCCATCGGTGGGGGATACGAGCAGTACTTC
CAIGGGYEQYF
>TRBJ1-1|TRBV27|.|.
TGTGCCAGCAGTCCCCTAGGTGAGGGGGGAACTGAAGCTTTCTTT
CASSPLGEGGTEAFF
>TRBJ1-2|TRBV9|.|.
TGTGCCAGCAGCCCCCAGGTAATGTCCTCAGGCTACACCTTC
CASSPQVMSSGYTF
>TRBJ1-1|TRBV5-1|.|.
TGCGCCAGCAGCTTGGACCAGTGGCGTGTATCGGATACTGAAGCTTTCTTT
CASSLDQWRVSDTEAFF
>TRBJ2-1|TRBV5-1|TRBD1|.
TGCGCCAGCAGCTTATGGACAGGACGCAACTACAATGAGCAGTTCTTC
CASSLWTGRNYNEQFF